This T cell receptor (beta chain) was sequenced for a study of cytotoxic CD8 clonotypes in ibrutinib-treated CLL. Study-level background: Complete response was seen in 2 patients and partial in some 25; some 12 progressed and 14 stayed remitted after a median about 68 months. There were, on average, about 250,000 productive templates and 80,000 to 100,000 productive rearrangements per sample.

The study, taken as a whole, reports: Against age-matched healthy donors, baseline clonality ran higher and tracked circulating CD8+ T-cell counts.

Depth targeted 1 in 200,000 to 1 in 1 million T cells, averaging roughly 9.3x coverage per clonotype. Data came from immunoSEQ multiplex PCR; TCRdb stores just in-frame clones and leaves some out. Of approximately 74,000 clones in the sample, 65% to 85% were seen once. As for this clone: Its antigen is undetermined.

The CDR3 sequence is 15 residues long. CDR1 and CDR2 from the germline V gene are MGHRA and YSYEKL. V lost 5 bases, J lost 3 bases, and 14 bases lay in between. This specimen consisted of PBMCs, obtained at disease progression, from a patient treated with ibrutinib. This sequence joins TRBV4-1 and TRBJ1-5, with D perhaps matching TRBD1 (6 bases). The receptor was derived from a human donor with chronic lymphocytic leukemia. CDR3 nucleotides: TGCGCCAGCAGCAGAGACAGGCGGGACAATCAGCCCCAGCATTTT. Its translation: CASSRDRRDNQPQHF.